This is a list of T cell receptor beta chains from one sample in a study of tissue T cells after allogeneic stem cell transplantation. Sequencing was performed with immunoSEQ multiplex PCR; in TCRdb, only in-frame clones are kept and a portion is missing. Among more than 9,000 clones listed, roughly 70% were seen once. The sequences come from tissue from the right colon, collected at autopsy. The receptor set was obtained from a woman aged 18-55 years with breast cancer. CDR3s include the opening cysteine and the closing phenylalanine or tryptophan. The order of the fields is CDR3 DNA, CDR3 protein, D gene, V gene, clone size, J gene. D genes are given only for firm matches. Clone size appears in some rows only: once, few, many, or a class for an expanded clone.

TGTGCCAGCAGTTTGGGTTACGGGAGAGGCACCGGGGAGCTGTTTTTT CASSLGYGRGTGELFF . TRBV6-5 medium-sized TRBJ2-2
TGTGCCAGCAGTTCCCAGGAGAGGGGCGGCTACACCTTC CASSSQERGGYTF . TRBV6-2/TRBV6-3 once TRBJ1-2
TGCGCCAGCAGCTTGGAGCTGACGGGCGGGGAGCTGTTTTTT CASSLELTGGELFF . TRBV5-1 once TRBJ2-2
TGTGCCAGCAGTTTGGGTGGAAACACCATATATTTT CASSLGGNTIYF . TRBV12-3/TRBV12-4 . TRBJ1-3
TGTGCCAGCAGCCAAGATCGCGGGGGGGCAGATACGCAGTATTTT CASSQDRGGADTQYF TRBD2 TRBV4-2 . TRBJ2-3
TGTGCCTGGAGTGTAGGGGGGGGACTCGAAAAACTGTTTTTT CAWSVGGGLEKLFF . TRBV30 . TRBJ1-4
TGCGCCAGCAGCCAAGTGACCGGGACAGCGAACACTGAAGCTTTCTTT CASSQVTGTANTEAFF TRBD1 TRBV4-1 medium-sized TRBJ1-1
TGTGCCAGCAGCCAAGAAAAGTCGGTGGGTCAGCCCCAGCATTTT CASSQEKSVGQPQHF . TRBV14 . TRBJ1-5
TGTGCCAGCAGTGAGGGGCTCCAAGCTTTCTTT CASSEGLQAFF . TRBV2 . TRBJ1-1
TGTGCCAGCAGCGCAGGACTAGCGGAATCCTACGAGCAGTACTTC CASSAGLAESYEQYF TRBD2 TRBV9 . TRBJ2-7
TGTGCCAGCTCAATACAACAGGGTTCGTCCGGGGAGCTGTTTTTT CASSIQQGSSGELFF . TRBV18 few TRBJ2-2
TGTGCCAGCAGCGTAGCTGGGCCGGGACAGGGTAACGGCTACACCTTC CASSVAGPGQGNGYTF TRBD1 TRBV9 . TRBJ1-2
TGTGCCAGCAGCCAAGATGGGGAGGGAGGGGATGGCTACACCTTC CASSQDGEGGDGYTF . TRBV3-1/TRBV3-2 few TRBJ1-2
TGTGCCAGAGGGACAGGGGTTTCACCCCTCCACTTT CARGTGVSPLHF TRBD1 TRBV2 . TRBJ1-6
TGTGCCAGTAGCCCGACAGGGGGGAATGAAAAACTGTTTTTT CASSPTGGNEKLFF TRBD1 TRBV19 . TRBJ1-4
TGTGCCAGCAGTTCCCGGACTGGCGAGCAGTACTTC CASSSRTGEQYF . TRBV6-5 few TRBJ2-7
TGTGCCTGGAGTCGCTTCGGGGGGGCCTTCTTCACTACCTCTGGAAACACCATATATTTT CAWSRFGGAFFTTSGNTIYF . TRBV30 medium-sized TRBJ1-3
TGTGCCAGCAGCTTATCGGCAGCTAACTCTGGAAACACCATATATTTT CASSLSAANSGNTIYF . TRBV7-2 . TRBJ1-3
TGTGCCAGCAGCCCAGAGCGGGACGAGACCGGGGAGCTGTTTTTT CASSPERDETGELFF TRBD2 TRBV9 . TRBJ2-2
TGCGCCAGCTCAGGGGGGGCATCACAAGAGACCCAGTACTTC CASSGGASQETQYF . TRBV5-1 . TRBJ2-5
TGTGCCAGCAGCCCCCAAGGGGCTGGCTACACCTTC CASSPQGAGYTF . TRBV14 . TRBJ1-2
TGTGCCAGCAGCCAAGAAGCGGGAGGGCCGGTCGAGCAGTACTTC CASSQEAGGPVEQYF TRBD2 TRBV4-2 . TRBJ2-7
TGTGCCAGCAGCTTAGTCCTAGCGGAAAGGGATACGCAGTATTTT CASSLVLAERDTQYF TRBD2 TRBV7-3 . TRBJ2-3
TGTGCCAGCAGTTATAACCCAGCGGGGCTGGGCACAGATACGCAGTATTTT CASSYNPAGLGTDTQYF TRBD2 TRBV6-2/TRBV6-3 . TRBJ2-3
TGTGCCTGGAAGCCGACAGGATTCAACTATGGCTACACCTTC CAWKPTGFNYGYTF . TRBV30 few TRBJ1-2
TGCGCCAGCAGCCAAGAACGGACGGCTTACAATGAGCAGTTCTTC CASSQERTAYNEQFF . TRBV4-1 once TRBJ2-1
TGTGCCAGCAAGGGGGCCCGGTTGGTGGGTCGCAATGAGCAGTTCTTC CASKGARLVGRNEQFF TRBD1 TRBV6-6 . TRBJ2-1
TGTGCCTGGACCGCGGGGCAGGGCTATAATTCACCCCTCCACTTT CAWTAGQGYNSPLHF . TRBV30 . TRBJ1-6
TGTGCCAGTAGTATAGATCCTCATGAAGAGCAGTACTTC CASSIDPHEEQYF . TRBV19 . TRBJ2-7
TGTGCCAGCGGGTTAGGCAGCGGCTCCTACAATGAGCAGTTCTTC CASGLGSGSYNEQFF . TRBV5-6 . TRBJ2-1
TGCGCCAGCTATAATACGGACAGGGGAGGCACAGATACGCAGTATTTT CASYNTDRGGTDTQYF TRBD1 TRBV5-1 . TRBJ2-3
TGTGCCAGCAGTTGGCGCGGGAGGCGGGATACGCAGTATTTT CASSWRGRRDTQYF TRBD2 TRBV6-5 . TRBJ2-3
TGTGCCAGCAGCTTTGGGGTTCGCGAGCAGTACTTC CASSFGVREQYF . TRBV7-2 . TRBJ2-7
TGCAGTGCTAGTAAGGGGCTCTATGGCTACACCTTC CSASKGLYGYTF . TRBV20-1 . TRBJ1-2
TGTGCCAGCAGCCTCCAGCGGGCCCGGGAGTATTTT CASSLQRAREYF . TRBV9 few TRBJ2-3
TGTGCCAGCAAACCGGGGACAGGGTACACAGATACGCAGTATTTT CASKPGTGYTDTQYF TRBD1 TRBV5-6 . TRBJ2-3
TGTGCCAGCAGCAACACAGTCTCTGGAAACACCATATATTTT CASSNTVSGNTIYF . TRBV7-2 . TRBJ1-3
TGTGCCAGCAGCTCATCCGGGACCTCATACAATGAGCAGTTCTTC CASSSSGTSYNEQFF . TRBV9 few TRBJ2-1
TGTGCCAGCAGCCCGAACAGATACACTGAAGCTTTCTTT CASSPNRYTEAFF . TRBV11-3 . TRBJ1-1
TGTGCCAGCTCCCCGGGCGACCATCAGCCCCAGCATTTT CASSPGDHQPQHF . TRBV18 once TRBJ1-5
TGTGCCAGCAGCTTCGGCGGGGGTACCTACAATGAGCAGTTCTTC CASSFGGGTYNEQFF TRBD2 TRBV11-3 . TRBJ2-1
TGTGCCAGCAGCCAAGGGAGGACTAGCTTCTCCGATGAGCAGTTCTTC CASSQGRTSFSDEQFF TRBD2 TRBV3-1/TRBV3-2 once TRBJ2-1